These 26 T cell receptor beta chains were all obtained from the same sample, sequenced in a study of T-cell reconstitution after alpha-beta-depleted transplantation in children. Construction of the TCRbeta library involved unique molecular identifiers. TCRdb re-called the PCR reads with MiXCR, one entry per CDR3 protein. The sample has fewer than 500,000 distinct CDR3 sequences, 43% seen once; the top ten hold roughly a quarter. The sequences come from PBMCs, collected before TCRalphabeta/CD19-depleted stem cell transplant. The source of these receptors is a girl aged 2 to 10 with aplastic anemia, due to receive a stem cell transplant.

The chain links TRBV15 to TRBJ2-1; a weak D match, TRBD2 (6 bases). This CDR3 is 14 amino acids long. V was cut by 5 bases and J by 6 bases, with 14 bases left in between. Germline CDR1 LNHNV, CDR2 YYDKDF (reference sequence). The CDR3: CATSPRDFGNEQFF. The CDR3 nucleotides read TGTGCCACCAGCCCCCGGGACTTTGGCAATGAGCAGTTCTTC.

The chain recombines TRBV6-5 with TRBJ2-3; 10 bases are shared with TRBD2. The CDR3 runs to 16 residues. Germline CDR1 reads MNHEY; CDR2 reads SVGAGI. V lost 2 bases, J lost 5 bases, and 7 bases stayed unmatched. The CDR3 region has the DNA TGTGCCAGCAGTTACAGCCTAGCGGGAGTAGAAGATACGCAGTATTTT. Encoded protein: CASSYSLAGVEDTQYF.

Here the CDR3 DNA reads TGTGCCAGCAGTTTGGTGACAGGGATAACCGGGGAGCTGTTTTTT. This sequence encodes CASSLVTGITGELFF. J is TRBJ2-2 and V is TRBV28; 7 bases are shared with TRBD1. In germline, CDR1 is MDHEN, CDR2 SYDVKM. CDR3 length equals 15 residues. Trimming removed 3 bases from V and 5 bases from J; junction bases left unmatched: 6.

The table lists this clonotype with many counts. This rearrangement joins TRBV9 to TRBJ1-2; no clear D. Germline CDR1 reads SGDLS; CDR2 reads YYNGEE. The CDR3 has 12 residues. The germline V and J ends were trimmed by 0 bases and 3 bases, with 3 bases remaining between them. DNA of the CDR3: TGTGCCAGCAGCGTAGGGTACTATGGCTACACCTTC. As protein: CASSVGYYGYTF.

This clonotype was recorded a few times. This chain uses TRBV12-3 or TRBV12-4 with TRBJ2-1; 7 nucleotides match TRBD1. The CDR3 runs 16 residues. V lost 5 bases to trimming and J lost 0 bases; unmatched junction nucleotides: 7. CDR3 nucleotides: TGTGCCAGCAGTAACCGGGACAGAAGCTCCTACAATGAGCAGTTCTTC. It codes for CASSNRDRSSYNEQFF.

A remark on this clonotype: Germline is not matched at one junction end, which may reflect a read error. This chain joins TRBV29-1 and TRBJ2-2, with D maybe TRBD2 (7 bases). Germline V gene data show CDR1 as SQVTM and CDR2 as ANQGSEA. The CDR3 covers 15 residues. CDR3 DNA sequence: TGCAGCGTTGAGGGCCGGGGGGCGAAGACCGGGGAGCTGTTTTTT. Its protein product is CSVEGRGAKTGELFF.

The chain links TRBV20-1 to TRBJ2-7; weak D call: TRBD1 (5 bases). The V end was cut by 4 bases, the J end by 6 bases, with 10 bases between. Germline V gives CDR1 DFQATT, CDR2 SNEGSKA (reference sequence). The CDR3 totals 11 residues. CDR3 loop: CSAIQGFEQYF. CDR3 DNA sequence: TGCAGTGCTATTCAGGGTTTCGAGCAGTACTTC.

This clonotype has a handful of counts. CDR3 bases: TGCAGTGCTAGAGATGGGTATTCGGCGCTCTACGAGCAGTACTTC. It translates to CSARDGYSALYEQYF. The rearrangement links TRBV20-1 to TRBJ2-7; no firm D call. Trimming removed 0 bases from V and 3 bases from J, with 15 bases in between. The CDR3 has 15 amino acids. The V gene's germline CDR1 is DFQATT and CDR2 SNEGSKA (reference sequence).

This clonotype was observed many times. The gene calls are TRBV12-3 or TRBV12-4 and TRBJ2-5, with 9 nucleotides matching TRBD2. The CDR3 has 19 residues. Trimming at V came to 3 bases and at J to 5 bases, leaving 19 bases not matched to a gene. This CDR3 is CASSFDRRRGRAPGETQYF. Here the CDR3 DNA reads TGTGCCAGCAGTTTCGATCGTCGGCGCGGGAGGGCCCCGGGGGAGACCCAGTACTTC.

This clonotype was counted between two and nine times. The CDR3 here is CASSEAKSSYNEQFF. DNA of the CDR3: TGTGCCAGCAGTGAAGCCAAGAGCTCCTACAATGAGCAGTTCTTC. V usage is TRBV2 and J usage is TRBJ2-1; D not certain. The CDR3 loop spans 15 amino acids. Germline V CDR1 and CDR2: SNHLY, FYNNEI. Trimming took off 0 bases at V and 0 bases at J, with 6 bases between the two ends.

A few counts support this clonotype. This chain connects TRBV6-5 to TRBJ1-2; no clear D. Germline loops: CDR1 MNHEY, CDR2 SVGAGI. CDR3 size: 12 residues. The chain's CDR3 is CASYQVNYGYTF. The CDR3 region has the DNA TGTGCTTCCTATCAGGTGAACTATGGCTACACCTTC.

For this clonotype: This clone may be a read error of a much larger clone one base away. Given the absence of the conserved phenylalanine or tryptophan at the CDR3 end, a read error is likely. The CDR3: CASSYLGNEQFI. DNA of the CDR3: TGTGCCAGCAGTTATCTAGGGAATGAGCAGTTCATC. The V call is TRBV7-9, the J call TRBJ2-1; D is unresolved. Trimming took off 6 bases at V and 7 bases at J, with 10 bases between the two ends. Germline assignment: CDR1 SEHNR and CDR2 FQNEAQ (reference sequence). The CDR3 is made up of 12 amino acids.

This clonotype came up once. V is TRBV5-1 and J is TRBJ2-7, with 9 bases aligning to TRBD1. Germline CDR1 reads SGHRS; CDR2 reads YFSETQ. Trimming at V came to 4 bases and at J to 2 bases, leaving 7 bases not matched to a gene. This CDR3 has 15 residues. The DNA of the CDR3 is TGCGCCAGCAGCCTGGGACAGGGAAAAACCTACGAGCAGTACTTC. This translates into CASSLGQGKTYEQYF.

This clonotype was seen ten or more times. The chain is built from TRBV5-1 and TRBJ1-1, with D perhaps TRBD1 (5 bases). The CDR3 contains 14 residues. CDR1 and CDR2 (germline): SGHRS, YFSETQ. With 0 bases removed from V and 3 bases from J, the gap between germline ends came to 9 bases. Here the CDR3 DNA reads TGCGCCAGCAGCTTGGGCAGGGTAGACACTGAAGCTTTCTTT. Protein product: CASSLGRVDTEAFF.

This clonotype was counted only a few times. V is TRBV6-1 and J is TRBJ1-1; TRBD1 matches at 8 bases. V gave up 8 bases and J gave up 2 bases; unmatched junction bases: 4. The germline V gene has CDR1 MNHNS and CDR2 SASEGT. There are 13 residues in the CDR3. CDR3: CASAGTGNTEAFF. The CDR3 coding sequence is TGTGCCAGCGCCGGGACAGGCAACACTGAAGCTTTCTTT.

This chain uses TRBV4-1 with TRBJ2-7, with 9 bases aligning to TRBD2. The CDR3 sequence is 18 residues long. Germline V lookup: CDR1 MGHRA, CDR2 YSYEKL. J lost 5 bases, V lost 0 bases, and 14 bases had no gene match. This chain's CDR3 is CASSQDGSAGGPRDEQYF. The CDR3 bases are TGCGCCAGCAGCCAAGACGGTTCTGCGGGAGGGCCTCGAGACGAGCAGTACTTC.

This clonotype has ten or more counts. The rearrangement links TRBV12-3 or TRBV12-4 to TRBJ2-1; D is perhaps TRBD2 (6 bases). The germline V and J ends were trimmed by 7 bases and 8 bases, with 12 bases remaining between them. This CDR3 is built from 12 residues. CDR3 amino acids: CASKRASDEQFF. The CDR3 region has the DNA TGTGCCAGCAAAAGGGCTAGCGATGAGCAGTTCTTC.

This clonotype was seen a handful of times. The chain has TRBV7-3 and TRBJ2-2; 9 bases map to TRBD2. Germline CDR1 reads SGHTA; CDR2 reads FQGTGA. J gave up 1 base and V 0 bases, and 0 bases lay outside the gene matches. The CDR3 is made up of 16 amino acids. CDR3 DNA: TGTGCCAGCAGCTTAACTAGCGGGGGGAACACCGGGGAGCTGTTTTTT. Protein product: CASSLTSGGNTGELFF.

CDR3 protein: CSASGTSNEQFF. CDR3 nucleotide sequence: TGCAGTGCTTCCGGGACTAGCAATGAGCAGTTCTTC. V usage is TRBV20-1 and J usage is TRBJ2-1; TRBD2 matches 8 bases. This CDR3 is built from 12 residues. Per germline, CDR1 DFQATT and CDR2 SNEGSKA (reference sequence). The trim removed 5 bases at V and 6 bases at J, leaving 3 bases unmatched.

The rearrangement links TRBV12-3 or TRBV12-4 to TRBJ2-3; no clear D gene. V was shortened by 5 bases and J by 5 bases, with 11 bases between the two germline ends. The CDR3 is made up of 13 amino acids. CDR3 sequence (DNA): TGTGCCAGCAGTCCCGGTGTGGTAGATACGCAGTATTTT. Translated, it gives CASSPGVVDTQYF.

CDR3 bases: TGTGCCAGCAGCTTAGGAGTAGCGGGAGCTTACGAGCAGTACTTC. Protein product: CASSLGVAGAYEQYF. This rearrangement joins TRBV11-2 to TRBJ2-7; 9 bases fit TRBD2. This CDR3 is built from 15 residues. Germline V CDR1 and CDR2: SGHAT, FQNNGV. V dropped 1 base and J dropped 4; count of bases not matched to a gene: 5.

This clonotype was observed at least ten times. The genes are TRBV5-1 and TRBJ2-4; D ambiguous. CDR1 and CDR2 (germline): SGHRS, YFSETQ. The V gene lost 0 bases and the J gene lost 6 bases, with 7 bases spanning the gap. This CDR3 has 13 residues. The CDR3 region has the DNA TGCGCCAGCAGCTTGGGGCAGAGAAACATTCAGTACTTC. It encodes CASSLGQRNIQYF.

At least ten counts were recorded for this clonotype. The rearrangement joins TRBV29-1 to TRBJ1-1; D is unresolved. The germline V gene encodes CDR1 SQVTM and CDR2 ANQGSEA. V lost 3 bases and J 1 base, leaving 6 bases between the germline ends. The CDR3 consists of 12 residues. The CDR3: CSVETGNTEAFF. The CDR3 DNA is TGCAGCGTTGAGACCGGGAACACTGAAGCTTTCTTT.

There are a few counts of this clonotype. V gene TRBV6-5 combines with J gene TRBJ2-3; no definite D call. The CDR3 runs 15 residues. Per the germline V gene, CDR1 is MNHEY and CDR2 is SVGAGI. Deletions cut 4 bases from V and 2 bases from J, with 13 bases between. The CDR3, as DNA: TGTGCCAGCAGTTTGGTACAGTACTCCACAGATACGCAGTATTTT. Translation gives CASSLVQYSTDTQYF.

This clonotype was seen only a few times. The rearrangement joins TRBV6-5 to TRBJ2-1; 10 bases are shared with TRBD2. CDR3 length: 14 residues. Germline CDR1 reads MNHEY; CDR2 reads SVGAGI. After removal of 4 bases from V and 5 bases from J, the junction contained 2 bases not matched to a gene. In DNA form, the CDR3 reads TGTGCCAGCAGTTTAGCGGGGGGAGACAATGAGCAGTTCTTC. It yields the protein CASSLAGGDNEQFF.

The chain carries TRBV11-2 and TRBJ2-1, with 10 bases lining up with TRBD1. With 5 bases clipped from V and 7 bases from J, the junction kept 11 bases outside the gene matches. This CDR3 has 16 residues. Germline CDR1 reads SGHAT; CDR2 reads FQNNGV. The CDR3 sequence: CASSRTRDRGGNEQFF. The CDR3 coding sequence is TGTGCCAGCAGCCGGACCCGGGACAGGGGTGGTAATGAGCAGTTCTTC.